This T cell receptor (beta chain) originates from a study of PD-L1 blockade in urothelial cancer (TCRdb year 2017). Broadly, across the study: All patients started therapy around 2014 and received atezolizumab 1,200 mg intravenously every 3 weeks. Pretreatment tumor samples, along with matched peripheral blood serially collected before and after atezolizumab treatment, were subjected to TCR sequencing. The study was an exploratory multi-omic analysis of somatic, immune and clinical correlates of response to PD-L1 blockade with atezolizumab in urothelial cancer. Twenty-five of 29 patients were identified as males with urothelial cancer of bladder origin, and a prior smoking history was reported by 18 of 29 patients. Progression-free survival longer than 6 months counted as durable clinical benefit, and TCR features were additionally tested against both progression-free and overall survival. Blood samples were analyzed at 3 weeks after treatment start (second dose) and at 6 weeks after treatment start. Blood samples gave a median of about 140,000 T cells and tens of thousands of unique TCRs, with a median clonality of roughly 0.081. In the same patients who had TCR sequencing, pretreatment tumors also underwent whole exome sequencing and RNA sequencing. Durable clinical benefit was achieved by nine patients but not by the remaining 20. Some 29 patients had pretreatment blood TCR-seq, some 24 had at least one posttreatment blood collection, and some 24 had tumor TCR-seq. Patients had an ECOG performance status of 0 or 1 and had received between 0 and 3 prior chemotherapy regimens.

Here is what the overall study found, with its caveats: Small sample size (n ≈ 29) and many exploratory analyses mean the results are intended to be hypothesis-generating. At 3 weeks after the start of treatment, tumor-associated TCR clones in peripheral blood had expanded more in patients with durable benefit (n ≈ 24, p = 0.022). A pretreatment peripheral blood TCR clonality below the median was linked to improved progression-free and overall survival.

About this clone itself: Its specific antigen is unknown. Base-call qualities are not available, and no considerably larger clone is one nucleotide away.

What this sample's time point label stands for: peripheral blood 6 weeks after treatment start. A total of 25 to 30 patients with locally advanced or metastatic urothelial carcinoma, treated at Memorial Sloan Kettering on a trial protocol, made up the cohort. Peripheral blood mononuclear cells were collected pretreatment and during treatment, at between 1 and 8 total time points per patient. The Qiagen DNeasy Blood extraction kit was used to purify genomic DNA from total PBMCs and tumor samples. PBMCs were collected pretreatment and during treatment, and were isolated and stored as previously described. At the junction V is shortened by 5 bases and J by 15 bases; bases outside the gene matches: 7. The CDR3, from cysteine to phenylalanine, totals 11 residues. Of the read, only the CDR3 DNA is kept; its 33 bases are in frame from base 1. CDR1 is given as LNHDA and CDR2 as SQIVND, both from the germline V gene (reference sequence).

Each PCR received spiked-in synthetic TCR analog templates so that absolute template abundance could be estimated from read counts. The immunoSEQ assay used bias-controlled V and J gene primers to amplify TCRbeta CDR3 regions from genomic DNA. Sequencing of rearranged TCRbeta segments was performed at approximately 20X coverage. The authors' analysis ran thus. Sequencing errors were corrected by clustering and CDR3s were annotated against IMGT to assign V, D and J genes. Out-of-frame and stop-codon sequences were excluded, and only productive TCRbeta rearrangements were used in downstream analyses. To compute clonality, Shannon entropy was normalized by the log of the number of unique productive sequences and then subtracted from one. Fisher's exact test with Benjamini-Hochberg correction, using a cutoff of adjusted p below 0.01, was how clones that differed between time points or between blood and tumor were identified. TCRdb re-hosts the immuneACCESS table, in-frame sequences only. Its copies lack some clones; in the studies checked, an unresolved V gene accounts for under half of them, and the cause for the rest is not known. The DNA gave D and trimming, while V, J and clone size come from that table. In all, the sample holds under 25,000 clones, and roughly 85% of those were seen once. The ten largest clones represent more than 1.5% of the sample.

Source: PBMCs, taken around atezolizumab (anti-PD-L1) treatment. The chain uses TRBV19 and TRBJ2-1, with TRBD2 matching 7 junction bases. This clonotype originated in a man aged 70-80 years with urothelial cancer. The CDR3 is CASSSREVGFF. The DNA sequence is given as TGTGCCAGTAGTTCCCGGGAGGTGGGGTTCTTC.